This T cell receptor beta chain was captured in a study of vaccination effects on CD4 cells after COVID-19. The CDR3 covers 16 residues. Germline V gene lookup returns CDR1 MNHEY and CDR2 SVGAGI. V was trimmed by 2 bases and J by 7 bases, leaving 20 bases between them. The sample holds a few counts of this clone. Its antigen is not identified. Repertoires were generated with immunoSEQ multiplex PCR, while TCRdb's copy carries only in-frame clones and drops some. The sample has just under 75,000 clones, about 73% seen once. Findings and caveats of the study: Vaccine- and infection-induced clones showed marked clonal contraction late following vaccination.

Cells that had been cultured for less than eleven days were the source of isolated CD4+ T cells. Participants were vaccinated with two doses of either the BNT162b2 or mRNA-1273 vaccine. The V call is TRBV6-5, the J call TRBJ1-1; possibly TRBD1 for D (5 bases). The clonotype originates from a human donor who received a COVID-19 vaccine. Specimen: CD4+ T cells from PBMCs cultured without peptide, collected after COVID-19 vaccination. The CDR3 DNA sequence: TGTGCCAGCAGTTACCAAATTTTCAGGGCAGGAGGTGAAGCTTTCTTT. This translates into CASSYQIFRAGGEAFF.